This T cell receptor beta chain was documented in a study of OX40 agonist ivuxolimab in advanced cancers. For context, the study as a whole: Ivuxolimab was an agonistic, fully human IgG2 monoclonal antibody directed against OX40 (CD134), a costimulatory receptor. Intravenous ivuxolimab was administered to patients every 2 weeks at six dose levels: 0.01, 0.1, 0.3, 1.5, 3 and 10 mg/kg. Of the roughly 54 patients in dose escalation, 19 had hepatocellular carcinoma, around 15 had melanoma, 9 had renal cell carcinoma and 9 had head and neck cancer. The dose-escalation cohort was over 70% male with a mean age of around 62 years, ranging from roughly 20 to 80. Prior anti-PD-1, anti-PD-L1 or anti-CTLA-4 therapy was permitted, and checkpoint inhibitors had been received by about two fifths of dose-escalation patients. Partial responses occurred in three dose-escalation patients: two with cutaneous melanoma and one with hepatocellular carcinoma. Peripheral TCRbeta sequencing aimed to test whether ivuxolimab altered TCR sequence diversity and caused clonal T-cell expansion. The monotherapy dose-escalation portion (N = 52 patients) of the phase I ivuxolimab trial is reported in the paper.

From its cysteine to its phenylalanine, the CDR3 spans 14 amino acids. Only the CDR3 portion is preserved as DNA: 42 bases, with reading frame beginning at the first base. Trimming takes 8 bases off V and 5 bases off J; junction bases not matched to a gene: 6. Reading the germline V gene gives CDR1 SNHLY and CDR2 FYNNEI. The trial excluded patients who had a history of autoimmune disease or who were on systemic immunosuppression. Peripheral blood for TCR sequencing was collected from all dose cohorts at baseline, on cycle 4 day 1, and on cycle 7 day 1. Samples came from an open-label, multicenter, first-in-human phase I dose-escalation trial of ivuxolimab. Adults with locally advanced or metastatic melanoma, renal cell, hepatocellular, or head and neck squamous cell carcinoma were enrolled in the trial. Before TCR sequencing, CD4+ and CD8+ T cells were separately sorted from peripheral blood. Genomic DNA was extracted from sorted cells for sequencing of the TCRbeta CDR3 region. TCRbeta CDR3 regions were sequenced using the immunoSEQ Assay. TCRdb limited this immuneACCESS table to in-frame rearrangements with V and J called. A share of clones is missing; checked studies link under half to unresolved V genes, and the rest is unexplained. This sample is represented by some 110,000 clones; 90% of them were singletons. About 0.5% of the sample is in the top ten clones.

Of note for this clone: Its antigen is not yet known. The input lacks base qualities; no much larger clone sits a single base away.

What the research found in general, with its limitations: At doses from 0.1 to 3.0 mg/kg, clonal expansion was seen in both CD4+ and CD8+ blood T cells between baseline and week 6. Partial responders in the 0.1-3.0 mg/kg groups had among the lowest normalized peripheral clonal expansion, especially among CD8+ T cells. Which antigens the clonally expanded peripheral T cells were specific for was not determined. After ivuxolimab, expanded clones were on average more numerous among CD8+ T cells than among CD4+ T cells. Low levels of normalized T-cell clonal expansion were also seen in some patients who did not respond.

Recombination connected TRBV2 to TRBJ2-2; 9 central nucleotides agree with TRBD2. The sequence derives from an adult with an advanced solid tumor such as melanoma, head and neck, liver or kidney cancer. The starting material was CD4+ or CD8+ T cells sorted from blood, obtained in a trial of the OX40 agonist ivuxolimab. CDR3 protein: CASGWRGGTGELFF. The DNA is as follows: TGTGCCAGCGGATGGCGGGGGGGGACCGGGGAGCTGTTTTTT. Reference TRBV2 and TRBJ2-2 genes cover what lies past the CDR3, so the full variable domain is EPEVTQTPSHQVTQMGQEVILRCVPISNHLYFYWYRQILGQKVEFLVSFYNNEISEKSEIFDDQFSVERPDGSNFTLKIRSTKLEDSAMYFCASGWRGGTGELFFGEGSRLTVL.